Below, 10 T cell receptor beta chains from the same sample are listed, as sequenced in a study of blood T cell repertoires in COVID-19. Clones were read by immunoSEQ multiplex PCR, and TCRdb kept only the in-frame ones, dropping some. The table records a few hundred thousand clones, approximately 90% of them present only once. Material: peripheral blood. The receptors were gathered from a man aged 55 to 70 who had recovered from COVID-19.

The CDR3 sequence: CASSGGTSYNEQFF. Written as DNA, the CDR3 is TGTGCCAGCAGCGGGGGGACATCCTACAATGAGCAGTTCTTC. This chain uses TRBV9 with TRBJ2-1; perhaps TRBD1 as D (6 bases). Germline V gene lookup returns CDR1 SGDLS and CDR2 YYNGEE. V was clipped by 3 bases and J by 1 base, with 8 bases between them. This CDR3 is built from 14 residues.

The rearrangement joins TRBV14 to TRBJ1-2; 7 bases agree with TRBD1. The trim removed 4 bases at V and 2 bases at J, leaving 7 bases unmatched. Germline V CDR1 and CDR2: SGHDN, FVKESK. The CDR3 extends over 15 amino acids. The CDR3 DNA is TGTGCCAGCAGCCTGACAGGGCTCTCAAACTATGGCTACACCTTC. Encoded protein: CASSLTGLSNYGYTF.

The genes are TRBV3-1 (or the pseudogene TRBV3-2) and TRBJ1-2, with no clear D. This CDR3 contains 13 residues. V gave up 4 bases and J gave up 8 bases, with 14 bases separating them. Germline CDR1 reads LGHDT; CDR2 reads YNNKEL (reference sequence). In nucleotides, the CDR3 is TGTGCCAGCAGCCCTGGCAGGCTCAGGGGCTACACCTTC. Protein sequence: CASSPGRLRGYTF.

The chain is built from TRBV5-1 and TRBJ1-1; 7 bases are a match to TRBD1. The CDR3 contains 15 residues. Germline loops: CDR1 SGHRS, CDR2 YFSETQ. V shed 5 bases, J shed 2 bases, and the junction held 9 bases outside the gene matches. The DNA for the CDR3 is TGCGCCAGCAGGCCTAATCAGGGGGTAAACACTGAAGCTTTCTTT. It encodes CASRPNQGVNTEAFF.

The chain joins TRBV3-1 (or the pseudogene TRBV3-2) to TRBJ2-3, with 8 bases aligning to TRBD2. This CDR3 has 19 residues. Germline lookup yields CDR1 LGHDT and CDR2 YNNKEL (reference sequence). With 0 bases clipped from V and 4 bases from J, the junction kept 15 bases outside the gene matches. CDR3: CASSQDGLRGGLWADTQYF. The CDR3 nucleotides are TGTGCCAGCAGCCAAGACGGTCTACGGGGGGGGCTTTGGGCAGATACGCAGTATTTT.

The V call is TRBV6-5, the J call TRBJ2-7; tentative D call: TRBD2 (6 bases). This CDR3 is 14 amino acids long. V gave up 0 bases and J gave up 2 bases, with 8 bases separating them. Per the germline V gene, CDR1 is MNHEY and CDR2 is SVGAGI. The CDR3 region has the DNA TGTGCCAGCAGTTACTCGGAGGGCCCCTACGAGCAGTACTTC. Its protein product is CASSYSEGPYEQYF.

This chain links TRBV12-3 or TRBV12-4 with TRBJ2-7, with D perhaps matching TRBD2 (5 bases). The CDR3 totals 13 residues. V lost 4 bases to trimming and J lost 0 bases, with 7 bases between them. The CDR3 is CASSYLASYEQYF. The DNA of the CDR3 is TGTGCCAGCAGTTATCTAGCCTCCTACGAGCAGTACTTC.

This clone is a singleton in its sample. V gene TRBV6-6 combines with J gene TRBJ2-7; tentatively, D is TRBD2 (5 bases). The CDR3 is 13 amino acids. Per germline, CDR1 MNHNY and CDR2 SVGAGI (reference sequence). V was trimmed by 2 bases and J by 6 bases, leaving 11 bases between them. This chain's CDR3 is CASSYDSGGEQYF. DNA for the CDR3: TGTGCCAGCAGTTACGATTCCGGAGGCGAGCAGTACTTC.

V gene TRBV6-4 combines with J gene TRBJ1-5; 7 nucleotides align to TRBD1. The germline gives CDR1 MRHNA, CDR2 SNTAGT. The CDR3 totals 17 residues. V lost 4 bases, J lost 4 bases, and 13 bases stayed unmatched. The DNA for the CDR3 is TGTGCCAGCAGTGTCTCCGACAGGGTACCCCTAAATCAGCCCCAGCATTTT. Amino acids: CASSVSDRVPLNQPQHF.

This chain links TRBV11-1 with TRBJ2-2; TRBD1 aligns across 9 bases. The CDR3 extends over 15 amino acids. Germline V gives CDR1 SGHAT, CDR2 FQDESV (reference sequence). V shed 5 bases and J 4 bases; nucleotides not matched to a gene: 5. CDR3 nucleotide sequence: TGTGCCAGCAGCCAGCAGGACAGGGGCACCGGGGAGCTGTTTTTT. It translates to CASSQQDRGTGELFF.